The 28 T cell receptor beta chains in this list originate from one sample, sequenced in a study of vaccination effects on CD4 cells after COVID-19. Scientists isolated CD4+ T cells after a roughly ten-day culture period ended. The participants, recipients of two vaccine doses, got either BNT162b2 or mRNA-1273. Repertoires were generated with immunoSEQ multiplex PCR, while TCRdb's copy carries only in-frame clones and drops some. The table lists 30,000 to 35,000 clones, 70% to 85% of them singletons. These receptors are not linked to any known antigen. This sample comprised CD4+ T cells from PBMCs cultured without peptide, obtained after COVID-19 vaccination. The receptors come from a human donor who received a COVID-19 vaccine.

The table lists this clone with a few counts. The chain is built from TRBV6-5 and TRBJ1-3; no firm D call. This CDR3 is 13 amino acids long. The V end lost 6 bases, the J end lost 3 bases, and 9 bases lay between the germline ends. Germline CDR1 MNHEY, CDR2 SVGAGI. CDR3: CASRDPSGNTIYF. DNA for the CDR3: TGTGCCAGCAGGGACCCCAGTGGAAACACCATATATTTT.

In this sample, this clone turned up once. V usage is TRBV19 and J usage is TRBJ1-2, with 7 bases that match TRBD1. Trimming removed 2 bases from V and 3 bases from J; junction bases left unmatched: 3. The CDR3 has 14 amino acids. CDR1 and CDR2 from the germline V gene are LNHDA and SQIVND (reference sequence). The CDR3 coding sequence is TGTGCCAGTAGTATACAGGGGGAGGACTATGGCTACACCTTC. Amino acid sequence: CASSIQGEDYGYTF.

This chain joins TRBV20-1 and TRBJ2-7, with 10 positions matching TRBD2. Germline V gives CDR1 DFQATT, CDR2 SNEGSKA (reference sequence). The trim removed 3 bases at V and 9 bases at J, leaving 11 bases unmatched. The CDR3 has 14 amino acids. The CDR3 DNA is TGCAGTGCTAGTCCCCCTAGCGGGAGAGGTTGGCAGTACTTC. Translating gives CSASPPSGRGWQYF.

There are a few counts of this clone. The chain carries TRBV5-1 and TRBJ2-7; the D gene is possibly TRBD2 (5 bases). The CDR3 runs 14 residues. In germline, CDR1 is SGHRS, CDR2 YFSETQ. Between the trimmed V and J ends, which lost 4 bases and 4 bases, there was a span of 15 bases. CDR3 in amino acids: CASSPTTVVYEQYF. DNA of the CDR3: TGCGCCAGCAGCCCGACTACCGTAGTTTACGAGCAGTACTTC.

The V and J genes are TRBV5-1 and TRBJ1-1; 7 positions match TRBD1. Trimming took 3 bases from V and 3 from J; bases not matched to a gene: 5. Germline lookup yields CDR1 SGHRS and CDR2 YFSETQ. The CDR3 spans 14 residues. CDR3 in DNA: TGCGCCAGCAGCTCCCAGGGGGGACACACTGAAGCTTTCTTT. Translation gives CASSSQGGHTEAFF. Full variable domain (missing parts from reference TRBV5-1 and TRBJ1-1): KAGVTQTPRYLIKTRGQQVTLSCSPISGHRSVSWYQQTPGQGLQFLFEYFSETQRNKGNFPGRFSGRQFSNSRSEMNVSTLELGDSALYLCASSSQGGHTEAFFGQGTRLTVV.

DNA for the CDR3: TGTGCCACCAGCAGACCGCAAACCGAGACCTATGGCTACACCTTC. Amino acids: CATSRPQTETYGYTF. The V call is TRBV15, the J call TRBJ1-2; D gene uncertain. This CDR3 is 15 amino acids long. Trimming cost V 2 bases and J 4 bases, with 14 bases left between them. Germline CDR1 is LNHNV and CDR2 is YYDKDF (reference sequence).

The chain links TRBV20-1 to TRBJ1-2; 8 bases fit TRBD1. CDR3 length: 16 residues. CDR1 and CDR2 (germline): DFQATT, SNEGSKA (reference sequence). Germline trimming cut 4 bases from V and 5 bases from J; bases unmatched to any gene: 15. This CDR3 reads CSAIDRGLSLFYGYTF. CDR3 in DNA: TGCAGTGCTATTGACAGGGGACTCTCTCTTTTTTATGGCTACACCTTC.

J is TRBJ2-5 and V is TRBV5-1, with D possibly being TRBD2 (6 bases). Trimming left V 4 bases short and J 4 bases short, with 23 bases between. The CDR3 totals 17 residues. CDR1 SGHRS and CDR2 YFSETQ come from the germline V gene. The CDR3 DNA reads TGCGCCAGCAGCCGCGGGACCGGCGTACCAATTGGAGAGACCCAGTACTTC. This sequence encodes CASSRGTGVPIGETQYF.

V and J are TRBV5-5 and TRBJ1-1; D remains ambiguous. This CDR3 comprises 16 residues. The V gene lost 2 bases and the J gene lost 0 bases, with 14 bases spanning the gap. The germline gives CDR1 SGHKS, CDR2 YYEKEE (reference sequence). DNA for the CDR3: TGTGCCAGCAGCTTTCGTTTTAATGGGATGAACACTGAAGCTTTCTTT. The encoded protein is CASSFRFNGMNTEAFF.

This chain uses TRBV6-5 with TRBJ1-2; 8 nucleotides line up with TRBD1. This CDR3 spans 13 amino acids. V lost 5 bases and J lost 2; bases outside the gene matches: 1. Germline assignment: CDR1 MNHEY and CDR2 SVGAGI. The CDR3 sequence: CASSRTGNYGYTF. CDR3 bases: TGTGCCAGCAGTCGGACAGGGAACTATGGCTACACCTTC.

The CDR3 here is CASMGGWTEAFF. The CDR3 DNA is TGTGCCAGCATGGGGGGCTGGACTGAAGCTTTCTTT. The chain has TRBV2 and TRBJ1-1; possible D gene TRBD1, 6 bases. CDR1 and CDR2 (germline): SNHLY, FYNNEI. With 7 bases removed from V and 5 bases from J, the gap between germline ends came to 11 bases. The CDR3 has 12 residues. The entire variable domain, with the rest obtained from reference TRBV2 and TRBJ1-1, is as follows: EPEVTQTPSHQVTQMGQEVILRCVPISNHLYFYWYRQILGQKVEFLVSFYNNEISEKSEIFDDQFSVERPDGSNFTLKIRSTKLEDSAMYFCASMGGWTEAFFGQGTRLTVV.

The chain combines TRBV11-3 with TRBJ2-3; TRBD1 agrees at 10 bases. CDR1 and CDR2 from the germline V gene are SGHNT and YENEEA. This CDR3 is 15 amino acids long. The trim removed 5 bases at V and 4 bases at J, leaving 6 bases unmatched. The CDR3 DNA is TGTGCCAGCAGCCAAGGACAGGGGGAGGCAGATACGCAGTATTTT. It codes for CASSQGQGEADTQYF.

The chain joins TRBV9 to TRBJ1-6; 9 bases line up with TRBD1. J lost 0 bases, V lost 4 bases, and 20 bases had no gene match. There are 22 residues in the CDR3. CDR1 and CDR2 from the germline V gene are SGDLS and YYNGEE. The CDR3: CASSPQPGTGRGISSYNSPLHF. In nucleotides, the CDR3 is TGTGCCAGCAGCCCACAGCCCGGGACAGGGAGGGGGATTAGCTCCTATAATTCACCCCTCCACTTT.

The rearrangement links TRBV6-5 to TRBJ1-5; the D gene is possibly TRBD1 (6 bases). This CDR3 has 15 residues. Trimming removed 6 bases at V and 1 base at J, with 13 bases between. From germline, CDR1 is MNHEY and CDR2 SVGAGI. The CDR3 is CASRSGTYSNQPQHF. CDR3 coding DNA: TGTGCCAGCAGATCCGGGACATACAGCAATCAGCCCCAGCATTTT.

As DNA, the CDR3 is TGTGCCACCAGCAGGCTGGACACTGAAGCTTTCTTT. It encodes CATSRLDTEAFF. The V call is TRBV15, the J call TRBJ1-1; D is uncertain. The CDR3 has 12 amino acids. Germline CDR1 reads LNHNV; CDR2 reads YYDKDF (reference sequence). V was cut by 3 bases and J by 3 bases, with 5 bases left in between.

This chain links TRBV19 with TRBJ1-1; weak D call: TRBD1 (5 bases). This CDR3 region has 13 residues. Germline V lookup: CDR1 LNHDA, CDR2 SQIVND (reference sequence). Trimming removed 5 bases at V and 7 bases at J, with 14 bases between. CDR3 nucleotide sequence: TGTGCCAGTAGTCGGGGCCGGAGTATTGAAGCTTTCTTT. This encodes CASSRGRSIEAFF.

The chain carries TRBV14 and TRBJ1-1; a possible D gene is TRBD1 (6 bases). V was clipped by 5 bases and J by 4 bases, with 14 bases between them. The germline CDR1 and CDR2 sequences are SGHDN and FVKESK. CDR3 length: 14 amino acids. This chain's CDR3 is CASSERGVVTEAFF. CDR3 nucleotide sequence: TGTGCCAGCAGCGAGAGGGGGGTGGTCACTGAAGCTTTCTTT.

V gene TRBV28 combines with J gene TRBJ1-2, with D possibly matching TRBD1 (6 bases). Germline V CDR1 and CDR2: MDHEN, SYDVKM. The CDR3 is 15 amino acids. V lost 2 bases to trimming and J lost 4 bases, with 14 bases between them. The CDR3 reads CASSLRSGELYGYTF. The CDR3 DNA reads as TGTGCCAGCAGTTTAAGGTCAGGGGAACTCTATGGCTACACCTTC.

This clone was counted only a few times. The J gene is TRBJ1-2, the V gene TRBV30, with D unresolved. The CDR3 runs to 13 residues. The V gene's germline CDR1 is GTSNPN and CDR2 SVGIG (reference sequence). V was pared by 0 bases and J by 2 bases, with 7 bases between. The CDR3 protein is CAWSVRPNYGYTF. In nucleotides, the CDR3 is TGTGCCTGGAGTGTACGCCCAAACTATGGCTACACCTTC.

The rearrangement uses TRBV2 and TRBJ2-1, with 7 bases identical to TRBD2. The V gene's germline CDR1 is SNHLY and CDR2 FYNNEI. The CDR3 totals 14 residues. V lost 4 bases to trimming and J lost 8 bases; unmatched junction nucleotides: 8. Here the CDR3 reads CASSVGLAVDEQFF. The CDR3 region has the DNA TGTGCCAGCAGTGTAGGCCTAGCGGTGGATGAGCAGTTCTTC. Supplemented by reference TRBV2 and TRBJ2-1, the full variable domain reads EPEVTQTPSHQVTQMGQEVILRCVPISNHLYFYWYRQILGQKVEFLVSFYNNEISEKSEIFDDQFSVERPDGSNFTLKIRSTKLEDSAMYFCASSVGLAVDEQFFGPGTRLTVL.

This chain connects TRBV9 to TRBJ2-1; 9 positions match TRBD1. The CDR3 runs 16 residues. Losses at the gene ends were 4 bases for V and 3 bases for J; bases not matched to a gene: 8. CDR1 SGDLS and CDR2 YYNGEE come from the germline V gene. The CDR3 DNA follows: TGTGCCAGCAGCCCATTGACGGGACAGGGCTACAATGAGCAGTTCTTC. Encoded protein: CASSPLTGQGYNEQFF.

J is TRBJ2-7 and V is TRBV9; the match to TRBD2 covers 11 bases. Germline CDR1 SGDLS, CDR2 YYNGEE. The length of the CDR3 is 15 residues. With V trimmed by 3 bases and J by 2 bases, 4 bases remained unmatched. CDR3 amino acids: CASSGGLAGTYEQYF. CDR3 nucleotides: TGTGCCAGCAGCGGAGGACTAGCGGGCACCTACGAGCAGTACTTC.

This clone appeared once. The chain employs TRBV3-1 (or the pseudogene TRBV3-2) and TRBJ2-3, with 12 bases that match TRBD2. This CDR3 contains 14 residues. V trimming: 9 bases; J trimming: 3 bases; junction bases outside the gene matches: 4. The germline gives CDR1 LGHDT, CDR2 YNNKEL (reference sequence). The CDR3 here is CASRLAGVTDTQYF. CDR3 DNA sequence: TGTGCCAGTCGACTAGCGGGAGTGACAGATACGCAGTATTTT.

The rearrangement links TRBV12-5 to TRBJ1-5; weak D call: TRBD1 (5 bases). V was trimmed by 3 bases and J by 0 bases, leaving 18 bases between them. The V gene's germline CDR1 is LGHNT and CDR2 FRNRAP. The length of the CDR3 is 18 residues. The CDR3 nucleotides read TGTGCTAGTGGTTTCCATTCAGGGACGGCTTATAGCAATCAGCCCCAGCATTTT. Translated, it gives CASGFHSGTAYSNQPQHF.

This clone has a handful of counts. The chain recombines TRBV4-1 with TRBJ2-7, with D possibly matching TRBD1 (6 bases). Deletions cut 2 bases from V and 3 bases from J, with 14 bases between. Germline CDR1 and CDR2: MGHRA and YSYEKL. This CDR3 has 15 residues. The DNA for the CDR3 is TGCGCCAGCAGCCAAAACCCGACAGGTTACTACGAGCAGTACTTC. Residues: CASSQNPTGYYEQYF.

J is TRBJ2-2 and V is TRBV6-1; no firm D call. Germline values: CDR1 MNHNS, CDR2 SASEGT. This CDR3 spans 13 amino acids. The V gene lost 2 bases and the J gene lost 7 bases, with 8 bases spanning the gap. In DNA form, the CDR3 reads TGTGCCAGCAGTGAAATGGGGTTCGGGGAGCTGTTTTTT. This sequence encodes CASSEMGFGELFF.

This clone was counted a few times. The V gene is TRBV19, the J gene TRBJ1-2; tentative D call: TRBD1 (5 bases). This CDR3 has 11 amino acids. The V end was cut by 9 bases, the J end by 8 bases, with 13 bases between. In germline, CDR1 is LNHDA, CDR2 SQIVND (reference sequence). Written as DNA, the CDR3 is TGTGCCAGCAACCAGGGTGGAGGCTACACCTTC. Amino acids: CASNQGGGYTF.

In this sample, this clone turned up once. The chain recombines TRBV7-8 with TRBJ1-4; D is possibly TRBD1 (6 bases). V dropped 5 bases and J dropped 7 bases, with 17 bases sitting between them. Germline V lookup: CDR1 SGHVS, CDR2 FQNEAQ. The CDR3 spans 15 residues. The CDR3 spells CASSPNRVLGEKLFF. CDR3 nucleotides: TGTGCCAGCAGCCCCAACAGGGTGCTCGGTGAAAAACTGTTTTTT.